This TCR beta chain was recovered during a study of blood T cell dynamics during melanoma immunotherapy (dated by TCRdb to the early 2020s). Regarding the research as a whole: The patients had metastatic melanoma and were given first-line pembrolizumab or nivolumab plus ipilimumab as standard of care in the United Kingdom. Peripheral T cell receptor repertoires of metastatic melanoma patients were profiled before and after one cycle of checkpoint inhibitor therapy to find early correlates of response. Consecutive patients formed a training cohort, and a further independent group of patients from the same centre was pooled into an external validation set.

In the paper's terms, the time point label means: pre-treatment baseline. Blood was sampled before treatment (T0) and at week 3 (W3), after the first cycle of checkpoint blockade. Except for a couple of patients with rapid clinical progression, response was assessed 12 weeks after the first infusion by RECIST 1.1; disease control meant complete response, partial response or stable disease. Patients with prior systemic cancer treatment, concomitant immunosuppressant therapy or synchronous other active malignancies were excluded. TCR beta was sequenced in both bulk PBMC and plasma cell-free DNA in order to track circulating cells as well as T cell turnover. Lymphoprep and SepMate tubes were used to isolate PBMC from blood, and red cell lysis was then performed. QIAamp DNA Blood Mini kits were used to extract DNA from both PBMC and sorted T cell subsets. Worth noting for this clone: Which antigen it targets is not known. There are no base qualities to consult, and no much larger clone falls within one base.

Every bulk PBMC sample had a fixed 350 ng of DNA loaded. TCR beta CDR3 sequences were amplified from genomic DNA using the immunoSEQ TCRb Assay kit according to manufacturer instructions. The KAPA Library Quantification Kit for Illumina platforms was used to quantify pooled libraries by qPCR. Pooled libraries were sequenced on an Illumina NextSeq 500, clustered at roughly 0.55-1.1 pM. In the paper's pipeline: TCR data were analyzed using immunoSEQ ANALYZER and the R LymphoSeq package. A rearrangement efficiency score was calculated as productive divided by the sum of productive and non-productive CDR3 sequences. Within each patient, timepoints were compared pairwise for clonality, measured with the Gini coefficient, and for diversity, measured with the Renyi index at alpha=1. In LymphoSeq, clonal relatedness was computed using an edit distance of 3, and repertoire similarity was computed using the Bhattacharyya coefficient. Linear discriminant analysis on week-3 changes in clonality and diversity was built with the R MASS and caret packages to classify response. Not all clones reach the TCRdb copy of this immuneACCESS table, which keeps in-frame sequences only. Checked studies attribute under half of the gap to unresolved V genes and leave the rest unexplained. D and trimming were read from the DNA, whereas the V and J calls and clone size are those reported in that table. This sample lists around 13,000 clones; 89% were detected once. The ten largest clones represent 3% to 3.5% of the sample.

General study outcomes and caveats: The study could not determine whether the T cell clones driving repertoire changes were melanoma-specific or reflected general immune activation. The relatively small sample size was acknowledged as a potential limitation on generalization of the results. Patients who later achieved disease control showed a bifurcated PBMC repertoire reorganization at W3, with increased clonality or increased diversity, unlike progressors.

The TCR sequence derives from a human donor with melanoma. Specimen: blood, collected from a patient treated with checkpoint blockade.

The CDR3 in this case is CASSMGRGVGPDTQYF. Read as DNA, the sequence is TGTGCCAGTAGTATGGGGAGAGGGGTCGGGCCAGATACGCAGTATTTT. The V and J segments used are TRBV19 and TRBJ2-3, with the D call tentatively TRBD1 or TRBD2, each fitting 5 bases. Taken from cysteine to phenylalanine, the CDR3 has 16 residues. The only DNA kept is the CDR3, 48 bases in frame from the first base. CDR1 and CDR2 are read off the germline V gene (reference sequence) as LNHDA and SQIVND. The junction shows trimming of 3 bases on V and 4 bases on J, plus 17 bases between the germline ends.